This entry lists 17 T cell receptor beta chains sequenced from one sample in a study of synovial regulatory T cells in juvenile arthritis. The repertoire was sequenced with immunoSEQ multiplex PCR; TCRdb's copy has only in-frame clones and lacks some. Seen in this sample are some 9,200 clones; the ten most common clones hold 0.65% to 0.85%. Sequenced material: Treg cells from blood. Noted subset: remaining (HLA-DR-negative) circulating blood Treg cells. These receptors were collected from a donor aged 2 to 35 with juvenile idiopathic arthritis.

V gene TRBV29-1 combines with J gene TRBJ2-5; TCRdb proposes TRBD2, but this gene call is untestable without DNA. CDR1 and CDR2 from the germline V gene are SQVTM and ANQGSEA. The CDR3 covers 14 residues. DNA is not on record. Here the CDR3 reads CSVGTSGWQETQYF.

The chain uses TRBV12-5 and TRBJ1-2. Germline-derived CDR1 and CDR2 are LGHNT and FRNRAP. The CDR3 has 12 residues. The DNA is not on file. This CDR3 is CASGLVRNGYTF.

This chain joins TRBV5-4 and TRBJ1-2; TCRdb names TRBD1, which stays unverified in the absence of DNA. The germline V gene encodes CDR1 SGHNT and CDR2 YYREEE (reference sequence). This CDR3 is built from 14 residues. The nucleotide record is missing. The CDR3 loop is CASRGPGSGYGYTF. Full variable domain (remainder filled in from reference TRBV5-4 and TRBJ1-2): ETGVTQSPTHLIKTRGQQVTLRCSSQSGHNTVSWYQQALGQGPQFIFQYYREEENGRGNFPPRFSGLQFPNYSSELNVNALELDDSALYLCASRGPGSGYGYTFGSGTRLTVV.

V gene TRBV6-5 combines with J gene TRBJ1-5. The CDR3 spans 13 residues. The coding DNA is unavailable. Germline V CDR1 and CDR2: MNHEY, SVGAGI. CDR3 in amino acids: CASSRSSNQPQHF.

The CDR3 loop is CASSFSEYGYTF. The V and J genes are TRBV6-6 and TRBJ1-2. Germline V gene lookup returns CDR1 MNHNY and CDR2 SVGAGI (reference sequence). The CDR3 is 12 amino acids. The DNA sequence is not available.

The chain recombines TRBV18 with TRBJ1-2; TCRdb reports TRBD1, a call that lacks DNA to check it against. Per germline, CDR1 KGHSH and CDR2 LQKENI. This CDR3 has 17 residues. Nucleotide data are not available. This CDR3 reads CASSPGFTGRLDYGYTF.

The chain carries TRBV5-6 and TRBJ1-2; TCRdb designates TRBD1, a call that cannot be tested without DNA. Germline CDR1 reads SGHDT; CDR2 reads YYEEEE. The CDR3 spans 13 residues. No DNA sequence was recorded. CDR3 region: CASSPDNGPGYTF.

This clone registers medium-sized by frequency. The chain combines TRBV7-2 with TRBJ2-7. The CDR3 has 14 amino acids. No DNA appears here. CDR1 is SGHTA, CDR2 FQGNSA, per germline. CDR3 protein: CASSPRADSYEQYF.

V usage is TRBV19 and J usage is TRBJ1-5. Germline V gene lookup returns CDR1 LNHDA and CDR2 SQIVND (reference sequence). The CDR3 contains 19 residues. No coding sequence is recorded. The CDR3 reads CASSIGGKGRGSRNQPQHF.

The chain employs TRBV6-5 and TRBJ1-2; TCRdb returns TRBD1, unconfirmable since there is no DNA. The CDR3 loop spans 14 amino acids. No DNA is given. Germline CDR1 MNHEY, CDR2 SVGAGI. The CDR3 region is CASSYLGRLDGYTF.

The chain carries TRBV7-2 and TRBJ2-4; the D gene TCRdb calls, TRBD1, cannot be checked with no DNA. Per the germline V gene, CDR1 is SGHTA and CDR2 is FQGNSA. The length of the CDR3 is 14 residues. No DNA was logged. The CDR3 reads CASSLTGTWDIQYF. Using reference TRBV7-2 and TRBJ2-4 for the parts outside the CDR3, the full variable domain is GAGVSQSPSNKVTEKGKDVELRCDPISGHTALYWYRQSLGQGLEFLIYFQGNSAPDKSGLPSDRFSAERTGGSVSTLTIQRTQQEDSAVYLCASSLTGTWDIQYFGAGTRLSVL.

The chain combines TRBV7-9 with TRBJ2-4; TCRdb indicates TRBD2, and absent DNA this call remains unverified. The CDR3 length is 12 residues. No DNA is given. CDR1 is SEHNR, CDR2 FQNEAQ, per germline (reference sequence). The CDR3 loop is CASSRPGNIQYF. The whole variable domain, filled in from reference TRBV7-9 and TRBJ2-4, reads DTGVSQNPRHKITKRGQNVTFRCDPISEHNRLYWYRQTLGQGPEFLTYFQNEAQLEKSRLLSDRFSAERPKGSFSTLEIQRTEQGDSAMYLCASSRPGNIQYFGAGTRLSVL.

The chain uses TRBV10-3 and TRBJ1-3. Germline V gene data show CDR1 as ENHRY and CDR2 as SYGVKD. The CDR3 is 16 residues long. Nucleotide data are not available. CDR3 region: CAIRIRASSVGNTIYF.

This chain connects TRBV18 to TRBJ2-1; the TRBD1 assignment by TCRdb is unverifiable without DNA. This CDR3 region has 18 residues. No nucleotide data were recorded. Germline V gene lookup returns CDR1 KGHSH and CDR2 LQKENI. CDR3 amino acids: CASSPYRTGGNSYNEQFF.

The chain couples TRBV14 to TRBJ1-2. CDR3 length: 15 residues. The coding DNA is unavailable. CDR1 SGHDN and CDR2 FVKESK come from the germline V gene. The CDR3 sequence is CASSQDVRGGYGYTF. Full variable domain (missing parts from reference TRBV14 and TRBJ1-2): EAGVTQFPSHSVIEKGQTVTLRCDPISGHDNLYWYRRVMGKEIKFLLHFVKESKQDESGMPNNRFLAERTGGTYSTLKVQPAELEDSGVYFCASSQDVRGGYGYTFGSGTRLTVV.

Here the CDR3 reads CASRGQGNTIYF. V is TRBV6-5 and J is TRBJ1-3; absent DNA, TCRdb's TRBD1 call cannot be checked. This CDR3 is 12 amino acids long. The nucleotide record is missing. Germline V CDR1 and CDR2: MNHEY, SVGAGI.

V and J are TRBV20-1 and TRBJ2-5; TCRdb's D call of TRBD2 is untestable without DNA. Looked up from germline, CDR1 is DFQATT and CDR2 is SNEGSKA (reference sequence). The length of the CDR3 is 11 residues. Only the protein is available. CDR3 in amino acids: CSARLQETQYF.